This T cell receptor (beta chain) was captured in a study of Ad26.COV2.S vaccination and SARS-CoV-2 variants. Background on the study: As a participant in COV1001, the donor was in the Ad26.COV2.S trial arm.

Study outcomes and limitations: The TCR breadth and depth analyses may have understated or missed part of the total T cell responses.

As for this clone: As yet, its antigen is unknown.

Treatment indicated: about 20 received Ad26.COV2.S at low or high dose, single or two shots; about 5 received placebo; per-sample allocation not given. Sampling happened 63 days after the first vaccine or placebo injection. Vaccination used an Ad26 vector expressing Wuhan-strain SARS-CoV-2 spike. The CDR3 totals 16 residues. V trimming: 1 base; J trimming: 10 bases; junction bases outside the gene matches: 7. Germline lookup yields CDR1 SGHRS and CDR2 YFSETQ. TCRdb's copy holds only in-frame clones and misses some; the assay was immunoSEQ multiplex PCR. The repertoire holds roughly 500,000 clones, with approximately 92% as singletons.

The sequence was obtained from a person aged 18-65 years who received the Ad26.COV2.S COVID-19 vaccine or a placebo. The chain recombines TRBV5-1 with TRBJ1-6; TRBD1 aligns across 11 bases. This specimen consisted of peripheral blood, obtained in a trial of Ad26.COV2.S vaccine versus placebo. This chain's CDR3 is CASSLSGTGGRSPLHF. DNA for the CDR3: TGCGCCAGCAGCTTGTCCGGGACAGGGGGACGGTCACCCCTCCACTTT.